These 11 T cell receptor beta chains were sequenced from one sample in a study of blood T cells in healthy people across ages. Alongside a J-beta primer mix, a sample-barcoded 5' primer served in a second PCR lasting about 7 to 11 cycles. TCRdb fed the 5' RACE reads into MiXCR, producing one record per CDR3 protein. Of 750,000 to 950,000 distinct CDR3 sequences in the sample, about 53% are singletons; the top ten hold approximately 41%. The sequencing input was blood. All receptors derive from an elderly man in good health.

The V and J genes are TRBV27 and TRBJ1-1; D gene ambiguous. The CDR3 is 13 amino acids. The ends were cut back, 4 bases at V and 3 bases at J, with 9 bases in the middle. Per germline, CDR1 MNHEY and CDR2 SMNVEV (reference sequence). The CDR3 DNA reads TGTGCCAGCAGTTATGGGGTTTACACTGAAGCTTTCTTT. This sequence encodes CASSYGVYTEAFF.

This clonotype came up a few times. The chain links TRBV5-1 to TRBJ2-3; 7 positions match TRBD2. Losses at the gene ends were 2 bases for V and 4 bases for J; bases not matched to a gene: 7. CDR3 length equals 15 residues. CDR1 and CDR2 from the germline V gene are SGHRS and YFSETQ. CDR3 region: CASSFWGGRADTQYF. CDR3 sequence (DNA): TGCGCCAGCAGCTTTTGGGGCGGGAGAGCAGATACGCAGTATTTT.

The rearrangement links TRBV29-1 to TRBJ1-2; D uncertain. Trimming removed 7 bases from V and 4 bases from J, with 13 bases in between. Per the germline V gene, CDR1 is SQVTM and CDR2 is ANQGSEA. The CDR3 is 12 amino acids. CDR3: CSGRSGVYGYTF. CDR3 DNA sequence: TGCAGCGGCCGCAGTGGGGTCTATGGCTACACCTTC. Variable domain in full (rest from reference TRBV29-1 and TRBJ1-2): SAVISQKPSRDICQRGTSLTIQCQVDSQVTMMFWYRQQPGQSLTLIATANQGSEATYESGFVIDKFPISRPNLTFSTLTVSNMSPEDSSIYLCSGRSGVYGYTFGSGTRLTVV.

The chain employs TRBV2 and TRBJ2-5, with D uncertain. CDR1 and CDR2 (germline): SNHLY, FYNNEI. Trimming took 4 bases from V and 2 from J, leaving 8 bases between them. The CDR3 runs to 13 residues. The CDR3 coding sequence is TGTGCCAGCAGTGTCTCTAGGCAAGAGACCCAGTACTTC. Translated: CASSVSRQETQYF.

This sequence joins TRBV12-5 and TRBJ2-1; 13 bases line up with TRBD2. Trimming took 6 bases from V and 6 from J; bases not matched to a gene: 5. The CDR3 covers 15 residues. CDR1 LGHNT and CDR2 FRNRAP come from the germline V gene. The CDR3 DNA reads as TGTGCTAGTGGCTCGGGACTAGCGGGGATCAATGAGCAGTTCTTC. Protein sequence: CASGSGLAGINEQFF.

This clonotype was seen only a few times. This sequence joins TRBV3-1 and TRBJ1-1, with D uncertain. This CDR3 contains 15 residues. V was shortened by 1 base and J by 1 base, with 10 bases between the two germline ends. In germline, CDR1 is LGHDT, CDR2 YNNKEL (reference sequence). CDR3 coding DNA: TGTGCCAGCAGCCAAGTTGTAATGGGGAACACTGAAGCTTTCTTT. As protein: CASSQVVMGNTEAFF.

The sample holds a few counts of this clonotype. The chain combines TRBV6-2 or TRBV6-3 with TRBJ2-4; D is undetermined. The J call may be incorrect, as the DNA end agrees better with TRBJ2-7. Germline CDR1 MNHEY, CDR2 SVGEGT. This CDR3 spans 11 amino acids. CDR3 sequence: CASSNLREQYF. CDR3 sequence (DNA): TGTGCCAGCAGTAACCTCCGCGAGCAGTACTTC.

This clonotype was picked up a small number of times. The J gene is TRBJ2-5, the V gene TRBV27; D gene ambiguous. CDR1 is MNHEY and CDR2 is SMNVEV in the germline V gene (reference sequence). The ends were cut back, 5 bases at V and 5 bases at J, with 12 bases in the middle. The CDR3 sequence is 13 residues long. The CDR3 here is CASSPTPWETQYF. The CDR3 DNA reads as TGTGCCAGCAGTCCGACCCCTTGGGAGACCCAGTACTTC.

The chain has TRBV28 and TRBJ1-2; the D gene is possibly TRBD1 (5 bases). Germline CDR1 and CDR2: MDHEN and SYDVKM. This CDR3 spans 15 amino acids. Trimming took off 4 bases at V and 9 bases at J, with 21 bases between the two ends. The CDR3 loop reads CASSWGGTPIECYTF. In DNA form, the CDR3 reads TGTGCCAGCAGTTGGGGAGGGACTCCCATCGAGTGCTACACCTTC.

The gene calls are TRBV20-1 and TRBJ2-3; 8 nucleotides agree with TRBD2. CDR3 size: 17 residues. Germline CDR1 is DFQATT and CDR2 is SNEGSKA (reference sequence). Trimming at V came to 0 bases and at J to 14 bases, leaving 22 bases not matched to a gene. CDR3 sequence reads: CSARETGTSGIHRYAYF. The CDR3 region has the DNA TGCAGTGCTAGAGAAACCGGGACTAGTGGGATACACAGATACGCGTATTTT.

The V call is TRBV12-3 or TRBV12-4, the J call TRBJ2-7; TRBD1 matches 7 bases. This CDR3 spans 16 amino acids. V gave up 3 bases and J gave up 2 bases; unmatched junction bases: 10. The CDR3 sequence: CASSLSPGQPTYEQYF. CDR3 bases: TGTGCCAGCAGTTTGAGTCCGGGACAGCCTACCTACGAGCAGTACTTC.